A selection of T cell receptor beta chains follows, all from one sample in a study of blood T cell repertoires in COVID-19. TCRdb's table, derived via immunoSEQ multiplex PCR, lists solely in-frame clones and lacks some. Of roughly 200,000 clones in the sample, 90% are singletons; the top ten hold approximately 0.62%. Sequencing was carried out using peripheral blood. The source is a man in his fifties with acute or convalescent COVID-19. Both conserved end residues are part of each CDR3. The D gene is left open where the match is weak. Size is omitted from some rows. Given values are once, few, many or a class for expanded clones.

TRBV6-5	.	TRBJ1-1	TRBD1	TGTGCCACCCGACAGGGCTGGACTGAAGCTTTCTTT	CATRQGWTEAFF
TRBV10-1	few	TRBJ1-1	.	TGCGCCAGCAGTGAGTCGAAGCGGGGGACCACTGAAGCTTTCTTT	CASSESKRGTTEAFF
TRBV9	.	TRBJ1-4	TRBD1	TGTGCCAGCAGCGCCGGGACAGGGGGATTTTCGACTAATGAAAAACTGTTTTTT	CASSAGTGGFSTNEKLFF
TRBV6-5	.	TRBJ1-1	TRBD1	TGTGCCAGCAGAGTCGACAGGGCCGGGACTGAAGCTTTCTTT	CASRVDRAGTEAFF
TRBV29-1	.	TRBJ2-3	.	TGCAGCGTTGCGGTTTTCGCCTGGACAGATACGCAGTATTTT	CSVAVFAWTDTQYF
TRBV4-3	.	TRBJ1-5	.	TGCGCCAGCAGCCAAGAGTTGCGGGGTACCAATCAGCCCCAGCATTTT	CASSQELRGTNQPQHF
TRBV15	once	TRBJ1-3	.	TGTGCCACCAGCAGAGTCCCCTTGGAGGGAGGGAACTCTGGAAACACCATATATTTT	CATSRVPLEGGNSGNTIYF
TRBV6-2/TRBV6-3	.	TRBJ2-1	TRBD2	TGTGCCAGCAGTTACCCTCCCAGCGGGGGGTCAATGTTTGAGCAGTTCTTC	CASSYPPSGGSMFEQFF
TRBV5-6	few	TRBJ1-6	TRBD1	TGTGCCAGCAGCATCGGACAGGGCTCCTATTCACCCCTCCACTTT	CASSIGQGSYSPLHF
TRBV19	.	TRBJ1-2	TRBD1	TGTGCCAGTAGTATAGGACAGGGCCGAGGCTACACCTTC	CASSIGQGRGYTF
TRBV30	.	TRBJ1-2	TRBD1	TGTGCCTGGAGCGCACCCTCCTTCAGGGGGCCGAGGACCTATGGCTACACCTTC	CAWSAPSFRGPRTYGYTF
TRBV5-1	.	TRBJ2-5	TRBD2	TGCGCCAGCAGCTTGGCCTCCGGGACTAGCGTCGGGGAGACCCAGTACTTC	CASSLASGTSVGETQYF
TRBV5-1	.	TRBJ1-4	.	TGCGCCAGCAGCTTGCAGGATCCTAATGAAAAACTGTTTTTT	CASSLQDPNEKLFF
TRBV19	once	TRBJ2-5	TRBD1	TGTGCCAGTATGGGAGTACAGGGGGACGAGACCCAGTACTTC	CASMGVQGDETQYF
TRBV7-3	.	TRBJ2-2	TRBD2	TGTGCCAGCAGCAGATCCGGGACTACGAACACCGGGGAGCTGTTTTTT	CASSRSGTTNTGELFF
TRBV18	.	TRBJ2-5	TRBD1	TGTGCCAGCTCACCGGGACAGGGCCAAGAGACCCAGTACTTC	CASSPGQGQETQYF
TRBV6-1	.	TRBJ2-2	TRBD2	TGTGCCAGCAGTGAAGCCCAGACTAGCGGGTCCACCGGGGAGCTGTTTTTT	CASSEAQTSGSTGELFF
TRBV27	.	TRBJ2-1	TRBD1	TGTGCCAGCAGTTTAAGGGACAGGATCAATGAGCAGTTCTTC	CASSLRDRINEQFF
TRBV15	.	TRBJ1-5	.	TGTGCCACCAGCAGAACTACCCACGAGCCCCAGCATTTT	CATSRTTHEPQHF
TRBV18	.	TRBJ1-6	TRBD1	TGTGCCAGCTCACCCGGACAGGGGGCGCACTATTCACCCCTCCACTTT	CASSPGQGAHYSPLHF
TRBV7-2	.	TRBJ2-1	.	TGTGCCAGCAGCACCGTTATTAGGGGGGGAGGTAATGAGCAGTTCTTC	CASSTVIRGGGNEQFF
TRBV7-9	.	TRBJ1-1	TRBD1	TGTGCCAGCAGCTTTAGACAGGGGTCGAACACTGAAGCTTTCTTT	CASSFRQGSNTEAFF
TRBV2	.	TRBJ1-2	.	TGTGCCAGCGGTAATGGCGGGGTTACGGTTGGCTACACCTTC	CASGNGGVTVGYTF
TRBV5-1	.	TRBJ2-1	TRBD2	TGCGCCAGCAGCCCGACTAGCGGAAACAATGAGCAGTTCTTC	CASSPTSGNNEQFF
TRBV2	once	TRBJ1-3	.	TGTGCCAGCAGTGATGTCCCTACTGGAAACACCATATATTTT	CASSDVPTGNTIYF
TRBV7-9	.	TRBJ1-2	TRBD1	TGTGCCAGCAGGCAAGGGACAGGGAATAACTATGGCTACACCTTC	CASRQGTGNNYGYTF
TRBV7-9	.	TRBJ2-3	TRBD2	TGTGCCAGCAGCTTAGCAGGTACTAGCGGACGTGACGATACGCAGTATTTT	CASSLAGTSGRDDTQYF
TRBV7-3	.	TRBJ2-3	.	TGTGCCAGCAGCCTCAGGGCCCGAGATACGCAGTATTTT	CASSLRARDTQYF
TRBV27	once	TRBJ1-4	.	TGTGCCAGCAGGAAGTCTTGGGGGGCTAATGAAAAACTGTTTTTT	CASRKSWGANEKLFF
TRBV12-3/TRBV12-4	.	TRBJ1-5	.	TGTGCCAGCAGTCCGGAGGGTCAGCCCCAGCATTTT	CASSPEGQPQHF
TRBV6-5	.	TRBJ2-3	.	TGTGCCAGCAGTTCCCGGACAGTGGTAGATACGCAGTATTTT	CASSSRTVVDTQYF
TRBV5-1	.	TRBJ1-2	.	TGCGCCAGCGCGTTGGACTACGGGGGCTATGGCTACACCTTC	CASALDYGGYGYTF
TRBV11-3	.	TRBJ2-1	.	TGTGCCAGCAGCACCCAATTCGGGGTAGCGGCCTACAATGAGCAGTTCTTC	CASSTQFGVAAYNEQFF
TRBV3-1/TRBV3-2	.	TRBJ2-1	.	TGTGCCAGCAGCCAAGGAGGGAGTTACTACAATGAGCAGTTCTTC	CASSQGGSYYNEQFF
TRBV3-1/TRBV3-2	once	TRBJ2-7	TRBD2	TGTGCCAGCAGCCAACGAAGCACTAGCGGGAGTAACGAGCAGTACTTC	CASSQRSTSGSNEQYF
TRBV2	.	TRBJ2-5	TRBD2	TGTGCCAGCAGTGAAGCGAGGGCGGGAGGCCGGAGGGAGACCCAGTACTTC	CASSEARAGGRRETQYF
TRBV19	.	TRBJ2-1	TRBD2	TGTGCCAGTAGGGTTAGCGGGATTTACAATGAGCAGTTCTTC	CASRVSGIYNEQFF
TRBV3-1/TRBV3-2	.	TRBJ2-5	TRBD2	TGTGCCAGCAGTCAACCCGCGGCGGGAGTAGAGACCCAGTACTTC	CASSQPAAGVETQYF
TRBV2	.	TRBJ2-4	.	TGTGCCAGCAGCCCGGGAAAGGGACAAACAACGGACATTCAGTACTTC	CASSPGKGQTTDIQYF
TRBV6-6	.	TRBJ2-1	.	TGTGCCAGCAGTTACGGGGACTTCTCCTACAATGAGCAGTTCTTC	CASSYGDFSYNEQFF
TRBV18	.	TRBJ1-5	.	TGTGCCAGCTCACTAAGAGCAGGTTTGGCCCCCCATAGCAATCAGCCCCAGCATTTT	CASSLRAGLAPHSNQPQHF
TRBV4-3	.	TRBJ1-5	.	TGCGCCAGCAGCCCGGGAGGGAATCAGCCCCAGCATTTT	CASSPGGNQPQHF
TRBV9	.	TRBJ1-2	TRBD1	TGTGCCAGCACCCAAATACAGGGGGCGCGAGGCTACACCTTC	CASTQIQGARGYTF
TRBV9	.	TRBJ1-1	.	TGTGCCAGCAGCGTACTTCCAGGGACTGAAGCTTTCTTT	CASSVLPGTEAFF
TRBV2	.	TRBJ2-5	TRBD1	TGTGCCAGCAGAGCGACAGGGGTAGAGACCCAGTACTTC	CASRATGVETQYF
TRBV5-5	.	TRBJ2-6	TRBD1	TGTGCCAGCAGCCCGGAGGACAGGTCGTACTCTGGGGCCAACGTCCTGACTTTC	CASSPEDRSYSGANVLTF
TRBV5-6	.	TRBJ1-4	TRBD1	TGTGCCAGCAGCTTGAGGGCGGGAGGACAGGGGAGTACGCCGTGG	CASSLRAGGQGSTPW
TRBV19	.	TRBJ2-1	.	TGTGCCAGTAGTCGGGACACCTCCTACAATGAGCAGTTCTTC	CASSRDTSYNEQFF
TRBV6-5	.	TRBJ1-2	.	TGTGCCAGCAGGTTAGGGGCAGGCCGGGTTGGCTACACCTTC	CASRLGAGRVGYTF
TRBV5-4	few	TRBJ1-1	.	TGTGCCAGCAGCGAAATTCGGGATATGAACACTGAAGCTTTCTTT	CASSEIRDMNTEAFF
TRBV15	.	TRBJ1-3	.	TGTGCCACCAGCAGAGATGCCAGCTCTGGAAACACCATATATTTT	CATSRDASSGNTIYF
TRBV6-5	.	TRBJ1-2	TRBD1	TGTACCAGCAGTCAGACAGGGAACCAGTGGGGCTACACCTTC	CTSSQTGNQWGYTF
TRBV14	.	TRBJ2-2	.	TGTGCCAGCAGCCAAGTCCCAGGGTGGGCCGGGGAGCTGTTTTTT	CASSQVPGWAGELFF
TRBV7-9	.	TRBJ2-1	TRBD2	TGTGCCAGCAGCTTAGTACTAGCGGAGAACAATGAGCAGTTCTTC	CASSLVLAENNEQFF
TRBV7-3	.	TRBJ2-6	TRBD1	TGTGCCAGCAGCTTGGACAGGCCGAGCTCTGGGGCCAACGTCCTGACTTTC	CASSLDRPSSGANVLTF